This TCR beta chain was identified during a study of blood T cell repertoires in COVID-19. Study context: COVID-19 samples, acute and convalescent, were from the United States, Italy and Spain.

V lost 1 base to trimming and J lost 6 bases, with 13 bases between them. Germline V gene lookup returns CDR1 LGHDT and CDR2 YNNKEL (reference sequence). There are 15 residues in the CDR3. Method: immunoSEQ multiplex PCR; TCRdb's copy keeps in-frame clones and lacks some. The data contain more than 350,000 clones, 80% to 90% of them singletons. Sequencing was performed on PBMCs or T cells enriched from blood (not recorded which). This sequence originates from a man between 18 and 29 years old who had recovered from COVID-19. This chain links TRBV3-1 (or the pseudogene TRBV3-2) with TRBJ1-3; TRBD1 is a possible D gene (5 bases). The CDR3 bases are TGTGCCAGCAGCCAAGGGCCAGGGCCGGCAAACACCATATATTTT. As protein: CASSQGPGPANTIYF.